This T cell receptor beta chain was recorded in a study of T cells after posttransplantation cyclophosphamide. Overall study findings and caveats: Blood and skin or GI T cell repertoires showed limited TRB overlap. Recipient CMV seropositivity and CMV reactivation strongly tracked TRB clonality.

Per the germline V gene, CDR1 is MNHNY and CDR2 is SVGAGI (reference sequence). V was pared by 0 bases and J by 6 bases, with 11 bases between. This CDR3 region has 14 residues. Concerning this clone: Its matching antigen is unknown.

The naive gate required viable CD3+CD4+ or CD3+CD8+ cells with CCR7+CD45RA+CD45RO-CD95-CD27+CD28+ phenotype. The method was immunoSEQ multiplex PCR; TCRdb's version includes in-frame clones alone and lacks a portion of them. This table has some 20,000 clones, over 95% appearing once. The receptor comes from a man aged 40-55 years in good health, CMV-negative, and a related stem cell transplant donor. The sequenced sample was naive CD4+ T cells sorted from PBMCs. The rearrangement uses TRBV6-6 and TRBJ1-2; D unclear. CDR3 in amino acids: CASSYSERENGYTF. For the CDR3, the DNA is TGTGCCAGCAGTTACTCAGAAAGGGAGAATGGCTACACCTTC.